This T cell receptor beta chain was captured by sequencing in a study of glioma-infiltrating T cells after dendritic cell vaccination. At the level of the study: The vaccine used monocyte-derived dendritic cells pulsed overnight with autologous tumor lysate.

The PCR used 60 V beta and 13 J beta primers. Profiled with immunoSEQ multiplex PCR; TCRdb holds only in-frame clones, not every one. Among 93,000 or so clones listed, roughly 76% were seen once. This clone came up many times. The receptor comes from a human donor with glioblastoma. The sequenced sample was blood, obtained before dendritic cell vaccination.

The CDR3 DNA reads as TGCGCCAGCAGCCACCCCCCCCAGGGTAAGAGCTCTGGAAACACCATATATTTT. This codes for CASSHPPQGKSSGNTIYF. The rearrangement links TRBV4-3 to TRBJ1-3, with D possibly matching TRBD1 (5 bases). Trimming cost V 3 bases and J 0 bases, with 18 bases left between them. This CDR3 contains 18 residues. CDR1 is LGHNA and CDR2 is YSLEER in the germline V gene.